This note documents a single T cell receptor beta chain sequence. PCR was performed using 60 Vbeta and 13 Jbeta primers. The assay was immunoSEQ multiplex PCR, and TCRdb's table has in-frame clones only and misses some. The data contain roughly 190,000 clones, around 86% of them seen just once; the ten biggest clones take up 1% to 1.5%. The data belong to a study of cytomegalovirus exposure and HLA in healthy donors. V was clipped by 5 bases and J by 0 bases, with 11 bases between them. Germline V gives CDR1 SEHNR, CDR2 FQNEAQ (reference sequence). The length of the CDR3 is 15 residues. Although they were nominally healthy when sampled, donors likely had unrecorded immune exposures.

The sequenced material came from PBMCs. The rearrangement links TRBV7-9 to TRBJ1-3; no clear D gene. The clonotype originates from a man aged 30 to 45 in good health and CMV-seronegative. The CDR3 coding sequence is TGTGCCAGCAGCCCCAGTCCCAGCTCTGGAAACACCATATATTTT. Protein sequence: CASSPSPSSGNTIYF.